The 21 T cell receptor beta chains listed next were all sequenced from one sample in a study of blood T cell repertoires in COVID-19. The repertoire was sequenced with immunoSEQ multiplex PCR; TCRdb's copy has only in-frame clones and lacks some. Here the sample spans about 100,000 clones, about 90% being singletons. The sample consisted of peripheral blood. The receptors come from a man over 45 with acute or convalescent COVID-19.

V usage is TRBV18 and J usage is TRBJ2-7, with TRBD2 identical over 13 bases. Germline V gene sequence: CDR1 KGHSH, CDR2 LQKENI. The CDR3 is 16 amino acids. J lost 5 bases, V lost 1 base, and 5 bases had no gene match. Here the CDR3 DNA reads TGTGCCAGCTCACCACTTGGACTAGCGGGAGATAACGAGCAGTACTTC. Its translation: CASSPLGLAGDNEQYF.

The genes are TRBV5-6 and TRBJ1-3, with no clear D. The CDR3 contains 14 residues. V dropped 2 bases and J dropped 2 bases, with 8 bases sitting between them. In germline, CDR1 is SGHDT, CDR2 YYEEEE. The DNA for the CDR3 is TGTGCCAGCAGCTTAGCCGGGGCTGGAAACACCATATATTTT. It codes for CASSLAGAGNTIYF.

The rearrangement joins TRBV28 to TRBJ1-1; TRBD1 is a possible D gene (6 bases). This CDR3 spans 14 amino acids. Per germline, CDR1 MDHEN and CDR2 SYDVKM. Trimming cost V 4 bases and J 1 base, with 10 bases left between them. The CDR3 loop is CASSSGRGNTEAFF. The CDR3 DNA sequence: TGTGCCAGCAGTTCGGGCAGGGGGAACACTGAAGCTTTCTTT.

The V and J genes are TRBV28 and TRBJ2-4, with 9 nucleotides matching TRBD1. V lost 2 bases to trimming and J lost 2 bases; unmatched junction nucleotides: 4. The germline V gene has CDR1 MDHEN and CDR2 SYDVKM. The CDR3 loop spans 16 amino acids. This chain's CDR3 is CASSLGTGRTKNIQYF. Written as DNA, the CDR3 is TGTGCCAGCAGTTTAGGGACAGGGAGGACCAAAAACATTCAGTACTTC.

This chain uses TRBV7-8 with TRBJ2-3; no clear D gene. Trimming cost V 1 base and J 4 bases, with 6 bases left between them. The CDR3 extends over 13 amino acids. The germline CDR1 and CDR2 sequences are SGHVS and FQNEAQ. CDR3 sequence reads: CASSLVSPDTQYF. CDR3 nucleotides: TGTGCCAGCAGCTTAGTATCCCCAGATACGCAGTATTTT.

The rearrangement links TRBV6-5 to TRBJ1-2; 8 bases agree with TRBD1. Germline V lookup: CDR1 MNHEY, CDR2 SVGAGI. With V trimmed by 2 bases and J by 5 bases, 7 bases remained unmatched. The CDR3 has 15 residues. CDR3 coding DNA: TGTGCCAGCAGTTACGCCGGGACAGGAGGTTATGGCTACACCTTC. Translation gives CASSYAGTGGYGYTF.

The V gene is TRBV28, the J gene TRBJ1-5; 8 nucleotides line up with TRBD1. Germline V gene lookup returns CDR1 MDHEN and CDR2 SYDVKM. V gave up 1 base and J gave up 4 bases; unmatched junction bases: 9. The length of the CDR3 is 17 residues. In nucleotides, the CDR3 is TGTGCCAGCAGTTTATTGCTAATGCGACAGGGGAATCAGCCCCAGCATTTT. It codes for CASSLLLMRQGNQPQHF. Variable domain in full (rest from reference TRBV28 and TRBJ1-5): DVKVTQSSRYLVKRTGEKVFLECVQDMDHENMFWYRQDPGLGLRLIYFSYDVKMKEKGDIPEGYSVSREKKERFSLILESASTNQTSMYLCASSLLLMRQGNQPQHFGDGTRLSIL.

This clone was counted a single time. The chain links TRBV28 to TRBJ1-5, with D unresolved. Germline V gene data show CDR1 as MDHEN and CDR2 as SYDVKM. The CDR3 runs to 14 residues. V shed 7 bases and J shed 2 bases, with 12 bases lying between them. This chain's CDR3 is CASTRRLGNQPQHF. CDR3 bases: TGTGCCAGCACCAGGCGTTTGGGCAATCAGCCCCAGCATTTT.

V is TRBV2 and J is TRBJ1-3, with unresolved D. This CDR3 is built from 14 residues. V shed 7 bases and J shed 0 bases, with 10 bases lying between them. CDR1 and CDR2 from the germline V gene are SNHLY and FYNNEI. CDR3 residues: CASTVLSSGNTIYF. CDR3 in DNA: TGTGCCAGCACTGTCCTTAGCTCTGGAAACACCATATATTTT.

The gene calls are TRBV24-1 and TRBJ2-2; D is unclear. The germline gives CDR1 KGHDR, CDR2 SFDVKD. The CDR3 has 12 amino acids. V lost 5 bases to trimming and J lost 3 bases, with 3 bases between them. The DNA for the CDR3 is TGTGCCACCAGTGTCTACACCGGGGAGCTGTTTTTT. Its protein is CATSVYTGELFF.

This clone was recorded only once. This chain connects TRBV18 to TRBJ1-4, with 12 nucleotides matching TRBD1. The ends lost 6 bases at V and 8 bases at J; junction bases unmatched: 13. Per the germline V gene, CDR1 is KGHSH and CDR2 is LQKENI. CDR3 size: 17 residues. CDR3 sequence reads: CASSRGQGAHTGEKLFF. The CDR3 region has the DNA TGTGCCAGCTCGAGGGGACAGGGGGCCCACACAGGGGAAAAACTGTTTTTT.

The chain employs TRBV18 and TRBJ1-2; TRBD1 is a possible D gene (6 bases). V was shortened by 3 bases and J by 0 bases, with 11 bases between the two germline ends. The germline gives CDR1 KGHSH, CDR2 LQKENI. This CDR3 contains 15 residues. In DNA, the CDR3 is TGTGCCAGCTCACCGGGACAACAAGCTAACTATGGCTACACCTTC. Encoded protein: CASSPGQQANYGYTF.

V gene TRBV10-3 combines with J gene TRBJ1-6; 7 nucleotides line up with TRBD1. Germline values: CDR1 ENHRY, CDR2 SYGVKD. The CDR3 has 14 amino acids. J was trimmed by 8 bases and V by 6 bases; bases with no gene match: 7. CDR3 residues: CAISERQGDSPLHF. The CDR3 nucleotides read TGTGCCATCAGCGAAAGACAGGGCGATTCACCCCTCCACTTT.

This clone has only a few counts. The CDR3 DNA follows: TGCGCCAGCAGGGGGCAGAGCAATCAGCCCCAGCATTTT. Residues: CASRGQSNQPQHF. The chain recombines TRBV4-1 with TRBJ1-5, with D perhaps TRBD1 (5 bases). This CDR3 contains 13 residues. In germline, CDR1 is MGHRA, CDR2 YSYEKL. V was trimmed by 6 bases and J by 1 base, leaving 7 bases between them.

The chain has TRBV27 and TRBJ2-5; no clear D gene. Germline V CDR1 and CDR2: MNHEY, SMNVEV (reference sequence). Trimming removed 1 base from V and 5 bases from J, with 11 bases in between. This CDR3 comprises 14 residues. CDR3 region: CASSLLAGTETQYF. The CDR3 DNA is TGTGCCAGCAGTTTATTGGCAGGCACCGAGACCCAGTACTTC.

The chain recombines TRBV29-1 with TRBJ2-7, with 9 bases matching TRBD2. Germline lookup yields CDR1 SQVTM and CDR2 ANQGSEA. The V segment lost 7 bases and the J segment 1 base; nucleotides outside the gene matches: 5. The CDR3 has 13 residues. This CDR3 reads CSAAGGESYEQYF. CDR3 nucleotide sequence: TGCAGCGCCGCGGGGGGGGAGTCCTACGAGCAGTACTTC.

The V call is TRBV13, the J call TRBJ1-1; 8 nucleotides match TRBD1. J gave up 5 bases and V 5 bases, and 19 bases lay outside the gene matches. The CDR3 is made up of 18 amino acids. The germline CDR1 and CDR2 sequences are PRHDT and FYEKMQ (reference sequence). CDR3 nucleotides: TGTGCCAGCAGCAGAAGGCTGGTGTCAGGGGGCGCTAATACTGAAGCTTTCTTT. Its protein product is CASSRRLVSGGANTEAFF.

In this sample, this clone turned up once. The chain combines TRBV5-1 with TRBJ2-1, with D hard to call. V was shortened by 4 bases and J by 5 bases, with 13 bases between the two germline ends. The CDR3 loop spans 14 amino acids. Germline values: CDR1 SGHRS, CDR2 YFSETQ. DNA for the CDR3: TGCGCCAGCAGCCCCCCCGGCGGCCACAATGAGCAGTTCTTC. It translates to CASSPPGGHNEQFF.

This chain joins TRBV30 and TRBJ2-1; TRBD1 matches 8 bases. Trimming took 1 base from V and 8 from J; bases not matched to a gene: 4. This CDR3 comprises 13 residues. Per germline, CDR1 GTSNPN and CDR2 SVGIG (reference sequence). The CDR3 DNA reads as TGTGCCTGGAGTGGCCAGGGGGCGCATGAGCAGTTCTTC. This codes for CAWSGQGAHEQFF.

This rearrangement joins TRBV9 to TRBJ2-1; 8 positions agree with TRBD2. V gave up 0 bases and J gave up 10 bases; unmatched junction bases: 12. The CDR3 contains 16 residues. Germline assignment: CDR1 SGDLS and CDR2 YYNGEE. Here the CDR3 reads CASSVGSGRTYGEQFF. Written as DNA, the CDR3 is TGTGCCAGCAGCGTAGGAAGCGGGAGAACGTACGGAGAGCAGTTCTTC.

The genes are TRBV9 and TRBJ2-2; 15 nucleotides match TRBD2. J was trimmed by 4 bases and V by 4 bases; bases with no gene match: 17. Germline-derived CDR1 and CDR2 are SGDLS and YYNGEE. The CDR3 spans 21 residues. The DNA for the CDR3 is TGTGCCAGCAGCTTCCGATCTGTAGGACTAGCGGGAGGGCCGAGCACCGGGGAGCTGTTTTTT. Amino acid sequence: CASSFRSVGLAGGPSTGELFF.